This record concerns one TCR beta chain sequence. This clonotype was seen ten or more times. Its antigen remains unidentified. No base quality information exists; no much larger clone differs at one position. The sample originates from a study of T cell repertoires in cytomegalovirus infection (dated by TCRdb to the late 2010s). About the study as a whole: Donor HLA type was relevant to the analysis, because carriage of CMV infection together with the matching HLA type was indicated by public TCR beta signatures.

General findings and caveats noted by the study authors: In both this cohort and an independent cohort of 352 donors, the cumulative frequency of public TCR beta family members distinguished carriers of CMV infection plus the relevant HLA type. The ex vivo response was dominated by HLA-C-restricted CMV-specific TCR beta clonotypes, which also provided the single most frequent clonotype in two of eight donors.

The run used an Illumina HiSeq 1500. TCRdb applied fastp at Q25 and MiXCR to the public reads, then kept only in-frame beta chains. Rows are combined by CDR3 protein, so each entry shows the most common genes and DNA. The sample records approximately 500,000 distinct CDR3 sequences, 15% to 20% of which are singletons. Roughly a quarter of the sample goes to the ten largest clones. CDR1 and CDR2 are drawn from the germline V gene (reference sequence): LNHNV, YYDKDF. The CDR3 spans 18 residues, from the cysteine through the phenylalanine. CDR3 DNA is the only sequence kept; it has 54 bases, read in frame from the first base. Trimming takes 1 base off V and 1 base off J; junction bases not matched to a gene: 9.

The specimen was CD8+ T cells from PBMCs. The sequence joins TRBV15 to TRBJ2-3, and 9 junctional nucleotides match TRBD2. This TCR derives from a human donor in good health (CMV status not recorded). Some clones in this sample may be carry-over from other donors' samples. The CDR3 protein is CATSRVSGLATRTDTQYF. The DNA reads TGTGCCACCAGCAGAGTTTCAGGACTAGCGACTCGCACAGATACGCAGTATTTT. Where the CDR3 stops, the reference TRBV15 and TRBJ2-3 genes take over; the full variable domain is DAMVIQNPRYQVTQFGKPVTLSCSQTLNHNVMYWYQQKSSQAPKLLFHYYDKDFNNEADTPDNFQSRRPNTSFCFLDIRSPGLGDTAMYLCATSRVSGLATRTDTQYFGPGTRLTVL.